This TCR beta chain appears in the sequencing data of a study of shared clonotypes between healthy human individuals. The data were produced by immunoSEQ multiplex PCR, yet TCRdb's version contains in-frame clones alone and is incomplete. The profile shows under 1,900,000 clones, 98% to 99% of them singletons. Germline values: CDR1 KGHSH, CDR2 LQKENI. Trimming at V came to 2 bases and at J to 3 bases, leaving 4 bases not matched to a gene. The CDR3 spans 17 residues. The origin of this receptor is a young man in good health. Sequencing input: naive CD4+ T cells sorted from blood. The subset was: CD45RA+ positively selected. The V and J genes are TRBV18 and TRBJ2-1; 13 bases line up with TRBD2. CDR3 sequence: CASSPTTSGRRYNEQFF. The CDR3 coding sequence is TGTGCCAGCTCACCAACGACTAGCGGGAGGCGCTACAATGAGCAGTTCTTC.